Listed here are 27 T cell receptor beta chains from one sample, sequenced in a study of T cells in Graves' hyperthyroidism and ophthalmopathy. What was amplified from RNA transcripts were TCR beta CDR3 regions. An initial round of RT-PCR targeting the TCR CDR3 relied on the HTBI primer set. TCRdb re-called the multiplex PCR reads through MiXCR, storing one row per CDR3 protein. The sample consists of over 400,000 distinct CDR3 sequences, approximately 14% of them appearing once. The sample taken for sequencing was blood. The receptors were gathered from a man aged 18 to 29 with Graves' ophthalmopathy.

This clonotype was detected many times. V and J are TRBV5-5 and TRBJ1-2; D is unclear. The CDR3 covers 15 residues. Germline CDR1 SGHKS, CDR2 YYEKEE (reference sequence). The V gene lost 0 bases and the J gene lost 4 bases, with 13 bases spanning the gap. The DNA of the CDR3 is TGTGCCAGCAGCTTGGGCCCGGGGTATTCCTATGGCTACACCTTC. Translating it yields CASSLGPGYSYGYTF.

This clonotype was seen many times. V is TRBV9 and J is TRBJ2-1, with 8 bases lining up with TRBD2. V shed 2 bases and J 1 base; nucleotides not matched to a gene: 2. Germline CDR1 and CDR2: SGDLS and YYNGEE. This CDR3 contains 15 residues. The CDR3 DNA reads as TGTGCCAGCAGCGTTAGCGGGACGTCCTACAATGAGCAGTTCTTC. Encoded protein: CASSVSGTSYNEQFF.

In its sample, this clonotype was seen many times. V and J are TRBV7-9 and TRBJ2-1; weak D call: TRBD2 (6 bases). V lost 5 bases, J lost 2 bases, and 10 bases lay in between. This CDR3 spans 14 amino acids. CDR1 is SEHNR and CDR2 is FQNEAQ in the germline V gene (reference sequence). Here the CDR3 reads CASSRIAAYNEQFF. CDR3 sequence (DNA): TGTGCCAGCAGCCGCATAGCGGCCTACAATGAGCAGTTCTTC.

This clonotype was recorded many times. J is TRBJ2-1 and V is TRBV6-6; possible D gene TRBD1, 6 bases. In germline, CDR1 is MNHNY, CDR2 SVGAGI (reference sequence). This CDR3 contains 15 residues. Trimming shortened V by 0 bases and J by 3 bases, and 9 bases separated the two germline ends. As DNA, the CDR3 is TGTGCCAGCAGTTACTCTGCAGGGGACTACAATGAGCAGTTCTTC. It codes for CASSYSAGDYNEQFF.

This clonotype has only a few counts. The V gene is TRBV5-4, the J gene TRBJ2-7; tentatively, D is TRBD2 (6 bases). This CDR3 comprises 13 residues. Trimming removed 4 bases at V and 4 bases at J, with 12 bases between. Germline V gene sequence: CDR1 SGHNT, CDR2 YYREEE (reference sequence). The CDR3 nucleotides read TGTGCCAGCAGCGACGTGACTAGTTACGAGCAGTACTTC. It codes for CASSDVTSYEQYF.

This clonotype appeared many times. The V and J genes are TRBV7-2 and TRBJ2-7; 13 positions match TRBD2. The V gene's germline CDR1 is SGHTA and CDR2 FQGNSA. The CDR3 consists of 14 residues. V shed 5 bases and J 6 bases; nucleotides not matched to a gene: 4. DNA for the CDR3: TGTGCCAGCAGCCCGACTAGCGGGAGGCTCGAGCAGTACTTC. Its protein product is CASSPTSGRLEQYF.

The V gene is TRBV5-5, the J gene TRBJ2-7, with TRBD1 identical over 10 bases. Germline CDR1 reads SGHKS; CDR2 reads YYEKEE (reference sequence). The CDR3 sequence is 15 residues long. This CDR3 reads CASGLRDRGPYEQYF. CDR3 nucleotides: TGTGCAAGTGGACTCCGGGACAGGGGACCCTACGAGCAGTACTTC.

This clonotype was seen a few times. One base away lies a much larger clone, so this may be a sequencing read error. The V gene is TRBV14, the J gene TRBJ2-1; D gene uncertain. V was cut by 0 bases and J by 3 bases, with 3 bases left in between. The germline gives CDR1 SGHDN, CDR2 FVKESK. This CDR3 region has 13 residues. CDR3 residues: CASSQELYNEQFF. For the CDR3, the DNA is TGTGCCAGCAGCCAAGAACTCTACAATGAGCAGTTCTTC.

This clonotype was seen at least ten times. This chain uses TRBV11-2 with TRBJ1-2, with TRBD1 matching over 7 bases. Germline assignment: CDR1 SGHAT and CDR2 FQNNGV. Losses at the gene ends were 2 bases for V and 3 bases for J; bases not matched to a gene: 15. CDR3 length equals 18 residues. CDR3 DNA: TGTGCCAGCAGCTTACACCGGGACAGCCCCACCGGGGACTATGGCTACACCTTC. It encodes CASSLHRDSPTGDYGYTF.

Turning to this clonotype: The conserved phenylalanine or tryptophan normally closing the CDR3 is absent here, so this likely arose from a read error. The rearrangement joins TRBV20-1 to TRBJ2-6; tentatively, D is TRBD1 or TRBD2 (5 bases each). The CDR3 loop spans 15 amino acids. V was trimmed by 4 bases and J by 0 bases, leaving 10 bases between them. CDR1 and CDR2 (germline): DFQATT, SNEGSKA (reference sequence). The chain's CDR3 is CSANPGRSGANVLTS. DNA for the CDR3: TGCAGTGCTAACCCGGGGCGCTCTGGGGCCAACGTCCTGACTTCC.

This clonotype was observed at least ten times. The CDR3 nucleotides read TGCGCCAGCCGGCGGTTCCACTACACCTTC. It specifies CASRRFHYTF. This chain connects TRBV5-1 to TRBJ1-2; D not resolved. V was shortened by 7 bases and J by 10 bases, with 11 bases between the two germline ends. CDR3 length: 10 amino acids. CDR1 and CDR2 from the germline V gene are SGHRS and YFSETQ. The full variable domain, with the rest looked up from reference TRBV5-1 and TRBJ1-2, is KAGVTQTPRYLIKTRGQQVTLSCSPISGHRSVSWYQQTPGQGLQFLFEYFSETQRNKGNFPGRFSGRQFSNSRSEMNVSTLELGDSALYLCASRRFHYTFGSGTRLTVV.

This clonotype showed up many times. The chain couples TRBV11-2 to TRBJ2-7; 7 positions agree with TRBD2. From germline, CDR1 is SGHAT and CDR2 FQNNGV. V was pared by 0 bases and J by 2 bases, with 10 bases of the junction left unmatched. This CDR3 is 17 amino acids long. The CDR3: CASSLDGRRESTYEQYF. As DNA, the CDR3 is TGTGCCAGCAGCTTAGACGGGAGGAGGGAGTCCACCTACGAGCAGTACTTC.

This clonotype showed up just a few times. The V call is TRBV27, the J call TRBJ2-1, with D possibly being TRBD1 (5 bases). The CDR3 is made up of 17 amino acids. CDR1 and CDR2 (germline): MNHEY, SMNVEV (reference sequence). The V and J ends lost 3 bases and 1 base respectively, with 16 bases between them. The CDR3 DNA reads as TGTGCCAGCAGTTTTGGTTATACAGGAGTTTCCTACAATGAGCAGTTCTTC. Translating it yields CASSFGYTGVSYNEQFF.

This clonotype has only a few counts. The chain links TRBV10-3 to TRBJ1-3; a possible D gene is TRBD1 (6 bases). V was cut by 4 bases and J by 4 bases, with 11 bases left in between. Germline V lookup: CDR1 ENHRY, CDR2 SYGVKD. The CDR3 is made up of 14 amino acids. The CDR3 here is CAISVGTTGNTIYF. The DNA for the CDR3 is TGTGCCATCAGTGTGGGGACAACCGGAAACACCATATATTTT.

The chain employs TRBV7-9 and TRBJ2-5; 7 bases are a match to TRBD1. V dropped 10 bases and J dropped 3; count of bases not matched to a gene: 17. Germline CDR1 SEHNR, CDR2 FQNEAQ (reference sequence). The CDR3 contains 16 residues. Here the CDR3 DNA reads TGTGCCACCTCGCATCGTCCCGGGGACAGCGAAGAGACCCAGTACTTC. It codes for CATSHRPGDSEETQYF.

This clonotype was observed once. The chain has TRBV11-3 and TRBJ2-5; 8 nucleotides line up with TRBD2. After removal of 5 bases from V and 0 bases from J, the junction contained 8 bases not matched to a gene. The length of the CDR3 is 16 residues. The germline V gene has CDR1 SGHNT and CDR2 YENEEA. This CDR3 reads CASSPWAAGDQETQYF. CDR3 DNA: TGTGCCAGCAGCCCCTGGGCAGCGGGGGACCAAGAGACCCAGTACTTC.

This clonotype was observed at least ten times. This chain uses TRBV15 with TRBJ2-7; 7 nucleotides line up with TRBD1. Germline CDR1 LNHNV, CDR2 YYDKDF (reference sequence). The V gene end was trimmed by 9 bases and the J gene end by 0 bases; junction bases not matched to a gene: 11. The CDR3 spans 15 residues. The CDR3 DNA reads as TGTGCCACGAGCCTCGGGGCAGGGGGCTCCTACGAGCAGTACTTC. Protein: CATSLGAGGSYEQYF. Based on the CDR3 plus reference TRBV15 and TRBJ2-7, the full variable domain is DAMVIQNPRYQVTQFGKPVTLSCSQTLNHNVMYWYQQKSSQAPKLLFHYYDKDFNNEADTPDNFQSRRPNTSFCFLDIRSPGLGDTAMYLCATSLGAGGSYEQYFGPGTRLTVT.

DNA for the CDR3: TGTGCCAGCAGTACGGGATTCGGAGCCAAAAACATTCAGTACTTC. Protein: CASSTGFGAKNIQYF. The chain carries TRBV12-3 or TRBV12-4 and TRBJ2-4; D is possibly TRBD2 (5 bases). The CDR3 is 15 amino acids. Trimming cost V 5 bases and J 0 bases, with 11 bases left between them.

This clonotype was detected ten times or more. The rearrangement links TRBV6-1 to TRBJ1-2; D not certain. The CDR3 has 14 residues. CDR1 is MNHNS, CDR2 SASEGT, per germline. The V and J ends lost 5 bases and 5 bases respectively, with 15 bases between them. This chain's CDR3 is CASSNLGQSYGYTF. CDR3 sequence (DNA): TGTGCCAGCAGTAACCTGGGTCAGTCATATGGCTACACCTTC.

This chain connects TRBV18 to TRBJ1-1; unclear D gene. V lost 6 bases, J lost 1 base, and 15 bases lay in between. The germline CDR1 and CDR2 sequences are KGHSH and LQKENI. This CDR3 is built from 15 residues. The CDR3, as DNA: TGTGCCAGCTCGGTAACCGGGCTGAGGAACACTGAAGCTTTCTTT. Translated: CASSVTGLRNTEAFF.

Here the CDR3 reads CASSQDSRNTEAFF. The CDR3 DNA reads TGTGCCAGCAGCCAAGACTCCAGGAACACTGAAGCTTTCTTT. The V and J genes are TRBV4-2 and TRBJ1-1, with D unclear. V gave up 0 bases and J gave up 1 base, with 6 bases separating them. There are 14 residues in the CDR3. Germline V gives CDR1 LGHNA, CDR2 YNFKEQ.

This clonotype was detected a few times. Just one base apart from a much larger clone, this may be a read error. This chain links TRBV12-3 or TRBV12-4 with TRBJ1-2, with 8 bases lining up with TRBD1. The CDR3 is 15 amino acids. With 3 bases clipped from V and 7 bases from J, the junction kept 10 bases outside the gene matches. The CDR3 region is CASSFGRVGTGGYTF. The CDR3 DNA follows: TGTGCCAGCAGTTTTGGCCGAGTAGGGACAGGTGGCTACACCTTC.

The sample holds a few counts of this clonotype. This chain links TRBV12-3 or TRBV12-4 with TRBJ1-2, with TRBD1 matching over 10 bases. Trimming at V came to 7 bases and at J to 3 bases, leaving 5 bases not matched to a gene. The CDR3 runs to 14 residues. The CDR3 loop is CASNLDRGYYGYTF. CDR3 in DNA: TGTGCCAGCAACTTGGACAGGGGGTACTATGGCTACACCTTC.

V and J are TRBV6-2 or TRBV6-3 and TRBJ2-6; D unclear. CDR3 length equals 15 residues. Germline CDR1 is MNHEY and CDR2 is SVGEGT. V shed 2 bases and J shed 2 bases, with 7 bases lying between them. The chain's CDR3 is CASSYVGPGANVLTF. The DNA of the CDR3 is TGTGCCAGCAGTTACGTTGGGCCTGGGGCCAACGTCCTGACTTTC.

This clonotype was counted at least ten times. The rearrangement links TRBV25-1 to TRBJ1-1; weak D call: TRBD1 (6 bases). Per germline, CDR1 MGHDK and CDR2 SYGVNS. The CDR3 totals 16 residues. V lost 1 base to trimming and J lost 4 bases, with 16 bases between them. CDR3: CASSESGRGAFTEAFF. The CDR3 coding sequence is TGTGCCAGCAGTGAATCGGGCCGGGGGGCGTTCACTGAAGCTTTCTTT.

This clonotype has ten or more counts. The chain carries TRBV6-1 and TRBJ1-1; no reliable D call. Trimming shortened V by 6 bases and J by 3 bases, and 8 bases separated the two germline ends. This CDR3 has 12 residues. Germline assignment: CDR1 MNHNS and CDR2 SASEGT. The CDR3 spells CASRGADTEAFF. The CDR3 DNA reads TGTGCCAGCAGGGGCGCGGACACTGAAGCTTTCTTT.

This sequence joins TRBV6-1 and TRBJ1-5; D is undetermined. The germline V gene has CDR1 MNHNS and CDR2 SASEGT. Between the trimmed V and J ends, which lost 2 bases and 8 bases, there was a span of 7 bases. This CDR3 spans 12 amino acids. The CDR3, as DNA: TGTGCCAGCAGTGAACCCCCAAAGCCCCAGCATTTT. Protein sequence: CASSEPPKPQHF.